One sample yielded the 2 T cell receptor beta chains listed below, sequenced in a study of molecular identifiers for immune sequencing clone quantification. Using its own MiXCR run on the PCR reads, TCRdb lists one record per CDR3 protein. The sample has about 500,000 distinct CDR3 sequences, around 23% seen once. Material: naive CD8+ T cells from blood, with Jurkat cell RNA spiked in. Regarding subset: FACS-sorted CD8+CD4-CCR7+CD45RA+ naive T cells. These receptors all stem from a human donor in good health. Some libraries in this study had Jurkat cell RNA spiked in.

Concerning this clonotype itself: Likely a read error: the CDR3 ends without its conserved phenylalanine or tryptophan. This chain connects TRBV4-3 to TRBJ2-1; 8 bases fit TRBD2. Per germline, CDR1 LGHNA and CDR2 YSLEER. The CDR3 covers 16 residues. V was clipped by 4 bases and J by 3 bases; unmatched bases: 8. The CDR3 loop reads CASSPTTSAYYNEQFL. The CDR3 DNA is TGCGCCAGCAGCCCGACGACTAGCGCCTACTACAATGAGCAGTTCTTG.

This clonotype was counted ten times or more. The rearrangement links TRBV20-1 to TRBJ2-4; D is uncertain. The CDR3 length is 14 residues. CDR1 is DFQATT, CDR2 SNEGSKA, per germline (reference sequence). Trimming left V 3 bases short and J 0 bases short, with 9 bases between. Here the CDR3 DNA reads TGCAGTGCTAGTGAGAGGATAGCCAAAAACATTCAGTACTTC. This encodes CSASERIAKNIQYF.